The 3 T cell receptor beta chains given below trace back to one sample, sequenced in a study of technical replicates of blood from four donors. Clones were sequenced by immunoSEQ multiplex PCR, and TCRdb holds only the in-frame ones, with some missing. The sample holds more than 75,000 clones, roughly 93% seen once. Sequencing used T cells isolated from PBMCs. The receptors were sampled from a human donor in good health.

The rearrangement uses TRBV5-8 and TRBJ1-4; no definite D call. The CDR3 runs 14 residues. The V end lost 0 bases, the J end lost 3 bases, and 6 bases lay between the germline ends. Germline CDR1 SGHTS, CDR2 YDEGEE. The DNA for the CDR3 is TGTGCCAGCAGCTTGGGACAATCTAATGAAAAACTGTTTTTT. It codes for CASSLGQSNEKLFF.

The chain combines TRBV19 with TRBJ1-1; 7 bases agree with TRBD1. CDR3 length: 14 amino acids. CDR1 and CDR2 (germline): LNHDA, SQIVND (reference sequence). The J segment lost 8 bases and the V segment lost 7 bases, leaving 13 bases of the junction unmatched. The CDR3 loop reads CASILEGSTGEAFF. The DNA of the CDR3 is TGTGCCAGTATCTTAGAGGGGTCGACAGGGGAAGCTTTCTTT.

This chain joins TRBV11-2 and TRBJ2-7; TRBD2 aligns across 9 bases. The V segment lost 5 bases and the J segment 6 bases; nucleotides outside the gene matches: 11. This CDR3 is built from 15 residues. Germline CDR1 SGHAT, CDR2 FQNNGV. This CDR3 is CASSVMTSGGGEQYF. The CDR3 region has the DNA TGTGCCAGCAGCGTCATGACTAGCGGAGGGGGCGAGCAGTACTTC.